Listed here is a single T cell receptor (beta chain). This clonotype was picked up many times. It has no known antigen specificity. One end of the junction does not line up with germline, which may come from a read error. Stable Graves' hyperthyroidism was defined as no progression to ophthalmopathy during 18 months of follow-up. Hyperthyroidism patients were newly diagnosed, with disease duration under 2 months, and aged 18 to 65 years. Exclusion was applied to patients with uncontrolled infections, other autoimmune diseases, pregnancy or lactation. Diagnoses were based on clinical symptoms, serum thyroxine and TRAb, thyroid ultrasound and orbital computed tomography. PBMCs were separated from approximately 9.9 ml of fresh peripheral blood using Ficoll-Paque density gradient centrifugation. Total RNA was extracted with Trizol reagent, and quality was checked on an Agilent 2100 Bioanalyzer. This entry belongs to a study of T cells in Graves' hyperthyroidism and ophthalmopathy (dated by TCRdb to about 2019). For the wider study: Peripheral blood samples were taken at initial diagnosis, before any treatment was given. To identify TCR V-J signatures that set the groups apart, the researchers used a discovery cohort of more than 95 patients, made up of under 45 with Graves' ophthalmopathy and 57 with stable Graves' hyperthyroidism. Prospective prediction of ophthalmopathy was tested in an independent validation cohort consisting of some 19 hyperthyroidism patients and around 16 patients who later progressed to ophthalmopathy. The roughly 91 discovery patients were randomly split 7:3 into training and test sets. The study also compared thyroid tissue and blood T-cell repertoires from 6 or 7 Graves' hyperthyroidism patients. After blood sampling, hyperthyroidism patients were treated with methimazole at a starting dose of 30 mg daily, and ophthalmopathy patients were treated with high-dose intravenous methylprednisolone. The paper describes TCR Vbeta CDR3 sequencing of 135 peripheral blood samples, made up of 43 ophthalmopathy patients, around 78 hyperthyroidism patients and about 17 progressor patients. General conclusions and limits of the study: During validation, the model predicted progression to ophthalmopathy a median of around 6 months ahead of onset, with almost 71% sensitivity and roughly 72% specificity. Blood samples also contained most of the expanded thyroid clonotypes (frequency above 0.001), which suggests that blood repertoires may reflect thyroid immune responses. In cross-validation, a model built on a 13 V-J signature told ophthalmopathy apart from stable hyperthyroidism with 85% to 90% sensitivity and approximately 81% specificity, and in testing the same model reached 80%/75%. Sample size was not statistically predetermined, and investigators were not blinded to group allocation.

The germline V gene (reference sequence) yields LGHDT for CDR1 and YNNKEL for CDR2. Inclusive of the bounding cysteine and phenylalanine, the CDR3 is 14 residues long. Of all the DNA, just the CDR3 is kept, 42 bases in frame from base 1. The TCR beta CDR3 regions were amplified from RNA transcripts. The TCR CDR3 was subjected to a first round of RT-PCR using the HTBI primer set and the Qiagen OneStep RT-PCR kit. Libraries were constructed in a second round of multiplex PCR, after which size selection and purification were carried out. Paired-end sequencing of the libraries was performed with 100 bp reads on an Illumina HiSeq2000. Turning to the authors' computational methods: SOAPnuke was used to process the raw data, removing reads that contained adapters or uncalled bases, had a mean Phred below 15, or lacked an exact match to the constant primer or identifier. High-quality paired reads were merged with COPE v1.2.5, and unique nucleotide sequences were defined as clonotypes. MiTCR v1.1 was used to align clonotypes to the IMGT TRBV, TRBD and TRBJ reference segments. Only V-J combinations with frequency above 0.0001, covering 99% to 99.2% of repertoires, were analysed. A TCS score was defined as the ratio of F50 (clonal expansion) to E x V (chaos), with BLOSUM62-based TCRdist applied between CDR3 peptides within each V-J. Welch's t-statistics and random forest reduced fewer than 550 V-J features to roughly 13, which were used in a naive Bayes classifier (R e1071). Clones were called with MiXCR by TCRdb after fastp trimmed the public reads at Q25, and only in-frame beta chains were retained. Entries that share a CDR3 protein sequence are merged under the most common genes and DNA. The V and J calls and clone size are TCRdb's, not the authors'. This sample comprises 350,000 to 400,000 distinct CDR3 sequences, 14% to 15% of them detected only once. The top ten clones comprise about 30% of the sample.

The TCR comes from a woman in her twenties or thirties with Graves' hyperthyroidism. Sequencing was carried out using blood. The sequence is built from TRBV3-1 and TRBJ2-5; 7 central nucleotides agree with TRBD1. For the CDR3, the sequence is CASRHRGGGETQYF. The nucleotide sequence reads TGTGCCAGCCGCCACAGGGGCGGTGGAGAGACCCAGTACTTC.